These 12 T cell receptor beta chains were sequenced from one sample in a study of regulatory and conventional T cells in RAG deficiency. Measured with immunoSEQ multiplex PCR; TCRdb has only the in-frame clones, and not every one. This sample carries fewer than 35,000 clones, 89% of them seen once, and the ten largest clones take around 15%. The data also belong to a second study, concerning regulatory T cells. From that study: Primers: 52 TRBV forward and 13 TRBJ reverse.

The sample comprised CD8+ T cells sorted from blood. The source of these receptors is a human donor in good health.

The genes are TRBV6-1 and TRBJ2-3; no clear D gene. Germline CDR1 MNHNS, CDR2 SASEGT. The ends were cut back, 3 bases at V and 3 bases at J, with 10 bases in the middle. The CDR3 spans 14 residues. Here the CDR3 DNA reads TGTGCCAGCAGTGACGCGGCACAGACAGATACGCAGTATTTT. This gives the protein CASSDAAQTDTQYF.

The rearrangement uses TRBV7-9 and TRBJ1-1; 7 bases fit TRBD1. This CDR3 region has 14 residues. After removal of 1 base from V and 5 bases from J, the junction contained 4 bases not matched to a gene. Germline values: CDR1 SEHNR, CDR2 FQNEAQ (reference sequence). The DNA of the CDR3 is TGTGCCAGCAGCTTAGGTAGCAGGGGGACTGAAGCTTTCTTT. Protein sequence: CASSLGSRGTEAFF.

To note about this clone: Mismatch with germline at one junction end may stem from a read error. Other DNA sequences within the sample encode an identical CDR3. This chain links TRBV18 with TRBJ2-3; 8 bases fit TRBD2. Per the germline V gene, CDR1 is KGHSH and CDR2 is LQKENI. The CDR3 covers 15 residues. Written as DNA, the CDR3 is TGTGCTAGCTCACTTAGCGGGGTGCTGGCAGATACGCAGTATTTT. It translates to CASSLSGVLADTQYF. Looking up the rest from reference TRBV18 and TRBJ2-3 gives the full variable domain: NAGVMQNPRHLVRRRGQEARLRCSPMKGHSHVYWYRQLPEEGLKFMVYLQKENIIDESGMPKERFSAEFPKEGPSILRIQQVVRGDSAAYFCASSLSGVLADTQYFGPGTRLTVL.

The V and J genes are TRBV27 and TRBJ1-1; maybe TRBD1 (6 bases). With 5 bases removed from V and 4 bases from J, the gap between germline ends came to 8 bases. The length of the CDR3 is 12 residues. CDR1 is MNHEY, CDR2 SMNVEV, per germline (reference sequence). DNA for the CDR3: TGTGCCAGCAGTGGACAGTTCACTGAAGCTTTCTTT. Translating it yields CASSGQFTEAFF.

CDR3 nucleotide sequence: TGTGCCTGGAGTGAGCAGATGAACACTGAAGCTTTCTTT. Translation: CAWSEQMNTEAFF. This chain connects TRBV30 to TRBJ1-1; D call uncertain. The germline V gene has CDR1 GTSNPN and CDR2 SVGIG (reference sequence). The CDR3 totals 13 residues. V was trimmed by 1 base and J by 0 bases, leaving 6 bases between them.

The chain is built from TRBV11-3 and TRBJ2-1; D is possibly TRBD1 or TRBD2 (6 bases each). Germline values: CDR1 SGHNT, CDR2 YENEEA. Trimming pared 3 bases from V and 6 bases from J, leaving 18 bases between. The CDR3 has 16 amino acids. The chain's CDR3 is CASSFSVGGPINEQFF. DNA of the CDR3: TGTGCCAGCAGCTTCTCTGTTGGGGGGCCGATCAATGAGCAGTTCTTC.

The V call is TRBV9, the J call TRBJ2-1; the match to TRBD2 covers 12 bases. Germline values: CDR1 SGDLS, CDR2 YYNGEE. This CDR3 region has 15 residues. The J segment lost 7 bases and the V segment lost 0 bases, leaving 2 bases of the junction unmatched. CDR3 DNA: TGTGCCAGCAGCGTAGCCGGGACTAGCGGGAATGAGCAGTTCTTC. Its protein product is CASSVAGTSGNEQFF.

CDR3 sequence reads: CASSPRVAGVSGELFF. The CDR3 DNA sequence: TGTGCCAGCTCACCACGGGTAGCGGGAGTATCCGGGGAGCTGTTTTTT. The rearrangement joins TRBV18 to TRBJ2-2, with 9 bases aligning to TRBD2. CDR1 is KGHSH and CDR2 is LQKENI in the germline V gene. The CDR3 extends over 16 amino acids. Trimming removed 1 base from V and 6 bases from J; junction bases left unmatched: 6.

CDR3 nucleotide sequence: TGTGCCAGCAGCGTAGTTGGTTTAGGGCCCCAGTACTTC. Protein: CASSVVGLGPQYF. The J gene is TRBJ2-5, the V gene TRBV9; D not resolved. The germline V gene encodes CDR1 SGDLS and CDR2 YYNGEE. With 0 bases removed from V and 9 bases from J, the gap between germline ends came to 12 bases. CDR3 length: 13 amino acids.

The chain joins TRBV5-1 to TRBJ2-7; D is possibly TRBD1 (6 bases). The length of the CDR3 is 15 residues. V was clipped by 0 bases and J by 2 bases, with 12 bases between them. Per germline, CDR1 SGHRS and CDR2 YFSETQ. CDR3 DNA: TGCGCCAGCAGCTTGGGCCCGGGGACAACCTACGAGCAGTACTTC. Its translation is CASSLGPGTTYEQYF.

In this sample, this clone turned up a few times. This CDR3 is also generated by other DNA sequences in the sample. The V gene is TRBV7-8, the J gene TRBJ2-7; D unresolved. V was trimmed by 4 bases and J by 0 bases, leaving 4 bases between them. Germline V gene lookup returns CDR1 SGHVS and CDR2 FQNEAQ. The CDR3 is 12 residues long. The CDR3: CASSSSSYEQYF. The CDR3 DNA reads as TGTGCCAGCAGCTCCAGCTCCTACGAGCAGTACTTC.

CDR3 coding DNA: TGCAGCGTTGAAGGAGGGGCTAGCGGGGGGCGACATACATACAATGAGCAGTTCTTC. It yields the protein CSVEGGASGGRHTYNEQFF. The chain is built from TRBV29-1 and TRBJ2-1; 11 nucleotides align to TRBD2. The CDR3 is made up of 19 amino acids. Germline CDR1 SQVTM, CDR2 ANQGSEA. J gave up 4 bases and V 1 base, and 15 bases lay outside the gene matches.